This TCR beta chain was observed in a study of blood T cell repertoires in COVID-19. Study in general: COVID-19 samples, acute and convalescent, were from the United States, Italy and Spain. T cells, B-cell-depleted T cells, or PBMCs provided the cDNA or gDNA that served as material.

Original data processing: The authors estimated nucleated cell counts from reference gene primer amplification. Measured with immunoSEQ multiplex PCR; TCRdb has only the in-frame clones, and not every one. The V and J calls and clone size come from that table; D and trimming were worked out from the DNA. The top ten clones hold roughly 4.6% of a sample with about 280,000 clones, 70% to 90% of them seen once. Deletions cut 2 bases from V and 0 bases from J, with 11 bases between. Germline V CDR1 and CDR2: LNHDA, SQIVND (reference sequence). This CDR3 is built from 16 residues. This clone has just one count.

V usage is TRBV19 and J usage is TRBJ1-5; D might be TRBD1 (5 bases). The TCR sequence derives from a man in his forties or fifties with active or convalescent COVID-19. The sample taken for sequencing was peripheral blood. The CDR3 is CASSIYAGNSNQPQHF. Here the CDR3 DNA reads TGTGCCAGTAGTATATATGCAGGGAATAGCAATCAGCCCCAGCATTTT.